This T cell receptor (beta chain) was recovered during a study of shared clonotypes between healthy human individuals (TCRdb year 2020). As for the study more broadly: Three men and a couple of women, aged 18 to 49 years, made up the cohort. Per donor, three plates each were used for CD4 naive and CD4 memory, two for CD8 naive, and one for CD8 memory. To estimate repertoire size and how much clonotypes are shared between individuals, the study performed deep sequencing of blood TCR repertoires from roughly five healthy adults. Different laboratories and diverse techniques were used to prepare libraries and sequence TCR repertoires, to increase sequencing depth and limit assay-specific biases. Each donor's leukapheresis produced roughly between roughly 0.85 and 9.5 billion PBMCs.

Using the deep immunoSEQ assay, multiplex PCR amplified TCR CDR3 regions from genomic DNA. Genomic DNA extracted from each cell subset was distributed evenly over all wells of several immunoSEQ 96-well plates, and each plate served as one replicate. For sorted subsets, about 210 ng of genomic DNA, equivalent to roughly 30,000 T cell genomes, went into each replicate PCR. Purified libraries were quantified with a Qubit 3.0 fluorometer, sized on a Bioanalyzer 2100, and re-quantified with the KAPA Library Quantification kit. A separate single-read 150-cycle Illumina NextSeq 550 flow cell was used to sequence each immunoSEQ 96-well plate. The published analysis was carried out like this. Because the immunoSEQ output included only junctional sequences and no quality scores, the filtering could not be the same as the filtering used for full-length reads. To assign V/J genes and CDR3, sequences were annotated using PyIR, a Python wrapper for IgBLAST v1.9, with IMGT germline references. Reads were filtered out if the reads had weak V/J assignments (E-value above 1e-6), no CDR3, stop codons, out-of-frame junctions, or ambiguous translated residues. V3J clonotypes were defined as sequences sharing an identical inferred V gene, J gene, and CDR3 amino acid sequence. To compute the percentage overlap between repertoires, the number of shared unique clonotypes was divided by the size of the smaller repertoire. RTK rarefaction, the Chao1 estimator, and Recon v2.1 estimates of unobserved clonotypes were used to assess repertoire richness. OLGA was used to compute generation probabilities for all TCRbeta clonotypes that the gDNA method yielded from a handful of donors. TCRdb re-hosts the immuneACCESS table, in-frame sequences only. Its copies lack some clones; in the studies checked, an unresolved V gene accounts for under half of them, and the cause for the rest is not known. The DNA gave D and trimming, while V, J and clone size come from that table. The sample records approximately 2.5 million clones, more than 80% of which are singletons. The ten largest account for about 0.13% of the sample.

The study at large found these results: Clonotypes shared by all four sorted-subset donors showed higher generation probabilities than non-shared clonotypes. Sampling was restricted to blood, and TCR repertoires in tissue are likely to differ from TCR repertoires in blood. Around 5% of naive CD4, around 3.6% of naive CD8, around 2.3% of memory CD4, and 0.35% to 0.5% of memory CD8 clonotypes were shared across a few donors. Larger estimated clonotype richness was generally found for naive subsets than for memory subsets. Based on pairwise subsampling, the degree of clonotype sharing among donors was expected to be affected by sequencing depth. Rarefaction of sorted-subset datasets indicated incomplete sequencing despite the large sequencing depth. The genetic and exposure-history diversity represented was limited by the small number of donors.

The donors were healthy, HIV-negative adults with no recently reported acute infections or vaccinations. Every donor was a Caucasian adult residing in Nashville, Tennessee, USA. CD4+ T cells were enriched by magnetic negative selection, after which naive cells were positively selected on CD45RA and the negative fraction was taken as the memory subset. Blood was obtained by leukapheresis, after which PBMCs were separated by Ficoll-Histopaque density gradient centrifugation and cryopreserved in liquid nitrogen vapor phase. Purity and quantity of every magnetically sorted T cell population were checked by analytical flow cytometry. Genomic DNA was isolated from every sorted fraction and measured by UV absorbance on a Nanodrop 2000c. Points on this clone: This clone's antigen is unknown. Base qualities were left out, and no much larger clone turns up one base away.

The germline V gene specifies MGHRA as CDR1 and YSYEKL as CDR2. Its CDR3 holds 17 amino acids, cysteine through phenylalanine. Only the CDR3 DNA stays, 51 bases, in frame from base 1. Compared with germline, V lacks 0 bases and J lacks 5 bases; bases without a gene match: 8. The sequence derives from a man aged 18 to 29 in good health. The specimen was naive CD4+ T cells sorted from blood. The label giving this sample's cell subset or site can be read as: CD45RA+ positively selected. The chain was built from TRBV4-1 and TRBJ2-1; TRBD2 lines up with 9 middle nucleotides. This receptor has the CDR3 CASSQDRGGALNNEQFF. The sequenced DNA is TGCGCCAGCAGCCAAGATCGCGGGGGGGCCCTGAACAATGAGCAGTTCTTC.